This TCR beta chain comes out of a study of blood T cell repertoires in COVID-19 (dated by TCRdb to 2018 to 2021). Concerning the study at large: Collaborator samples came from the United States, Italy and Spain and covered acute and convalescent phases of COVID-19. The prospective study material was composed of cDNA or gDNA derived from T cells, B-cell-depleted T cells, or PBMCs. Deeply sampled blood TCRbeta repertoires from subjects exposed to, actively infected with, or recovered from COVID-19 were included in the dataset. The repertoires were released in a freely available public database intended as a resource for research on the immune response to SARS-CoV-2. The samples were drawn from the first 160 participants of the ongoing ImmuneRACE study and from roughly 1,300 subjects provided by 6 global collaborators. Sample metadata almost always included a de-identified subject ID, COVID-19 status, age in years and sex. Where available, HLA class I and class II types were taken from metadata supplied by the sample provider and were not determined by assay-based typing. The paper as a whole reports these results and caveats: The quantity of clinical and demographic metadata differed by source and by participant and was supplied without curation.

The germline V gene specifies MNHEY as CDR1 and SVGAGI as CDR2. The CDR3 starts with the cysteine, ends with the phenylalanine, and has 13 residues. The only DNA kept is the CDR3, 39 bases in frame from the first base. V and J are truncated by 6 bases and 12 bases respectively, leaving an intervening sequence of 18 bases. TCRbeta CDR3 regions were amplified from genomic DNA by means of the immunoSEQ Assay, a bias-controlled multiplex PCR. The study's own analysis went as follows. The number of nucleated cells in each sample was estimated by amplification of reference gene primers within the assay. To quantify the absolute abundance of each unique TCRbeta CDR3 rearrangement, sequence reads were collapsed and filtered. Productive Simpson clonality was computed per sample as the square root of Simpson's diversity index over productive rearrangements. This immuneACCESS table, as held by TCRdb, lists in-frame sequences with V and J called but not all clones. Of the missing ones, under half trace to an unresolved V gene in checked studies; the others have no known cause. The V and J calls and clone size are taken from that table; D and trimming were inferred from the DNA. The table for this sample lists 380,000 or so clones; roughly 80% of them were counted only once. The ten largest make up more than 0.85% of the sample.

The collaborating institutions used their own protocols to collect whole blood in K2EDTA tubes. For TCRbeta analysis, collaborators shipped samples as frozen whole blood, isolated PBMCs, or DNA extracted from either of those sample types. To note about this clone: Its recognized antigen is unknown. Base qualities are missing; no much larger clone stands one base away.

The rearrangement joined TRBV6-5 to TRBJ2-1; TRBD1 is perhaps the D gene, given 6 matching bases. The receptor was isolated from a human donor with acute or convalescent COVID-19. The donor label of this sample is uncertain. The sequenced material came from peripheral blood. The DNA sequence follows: TGTGCCAGCAGGGGACACCCCCCAATCGTGCAGTTCTTC. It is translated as CASRGHPPIVQFF.